This TCR beta chain was identified in a study of vaccination and CD4 T cells after COVID-19. For the study at large: Post-COVID samples had a sampling time that fell a median roughly 100 days after diagnosis (range 35 to 161). Overlapping SARS-CoV-2, HCoV-NL63, HCoV-OC43 and HCoV-229E spike peptides stimulated the cells.

With the Oncomine TCR Beta short-read assay, DNA from cultured CD4+ T cells was sequenced. Via MiXCR, TCRdb re-called the PCR reads, giving one row per CDR3 protein. Altogether 4,000 to 4,500 distinct CDR3 sequences are present, roughly 20% being singletons, with the ten largest covering under 30%. Study-level results: Within the convalescent patients, a median around 84% of the SARS-CoV-2-reactive clones were ones that appeared only post-vaccination.

The sample holds a few counts of this clonotype. Its specificity is unknown. V was trimmed by 3 bases and J by 2 bases, leaving 5 bases between them. Germline V gene data show CDR1 as LGHDT and CDR2 as YNNKEL (reference sequence). CDR3 size: 12 residues. Treatment of the sample: roughly 10-day PBMC culture with coronavirus spike peptide pools or control peptides (ViraFEST assay). V usage is TRBV3-1 and J usage is TRBJ2-7; D is ambiguous. This receptor was taken from a human donor who had recovered from COVID-19. The sequencing sample was made of CD4+ T cells from blood, cultured in vitro. The CDR3 sequence: CASSQVPYEQYF. The CDR3 DNA is TGTGCCAGCAGCCAGGTCCCCTACGAGCAGTACTTC.